Listed below are T cell receptor beta chains from one sample, sequenced in a study of blood T cell repertoires in COVID-19. Method: immunoSEQ multiplex PCR; TCRdb's copy keeps in-frame clones and lacks some. The sample records about 200,000 clones, approximately 85% being singletons. The material sequenced was PBMCs or T cells enriched from blood (not recorded which). The receptors come from a man between 35 and 55 years old who had recovered from COVID-19. The CDR3 runs from the conserved cysteine through the conserved F or W. D genes are given only for firm matches.

D gene | J gene | V gene | CDR3 protein
. | TRBJ1-5 | TRBV6-2/TRBV6-3 | CASSYGLQNQPQHF
. | TRBJ1-1 | TRBV2 | CASRRQLNTEAFF
TRBD2 | TRBJ2-3 | TRBV4-3 | CASSQDWSSGRVTTQYF
. | TRBJ2-7 | TRBV7-6 | CASSAGPNYEQYF
TRBD2 | TRBJ2-2 | TRBV6-2/TRBV6-3 | CASSRGLAGVGTGELFF
. | TRBJ1-2 | TRBV2 | CASSDHSFSGYTF
. | TRBJ2-1 | TRBV7-3 | CASSAISGVSDNEQFF
. | TRBJ1-5 | TRBV3-1/TRBV3-2 | CASSQDGRQPQHF
TRBD2 | TRBJ2-1 | TRBV28 | CASSFLAGGDYNEQFF
. | TRBJ1-2 | TRBV2 | CASSEGQTNGYTF
. | TRBJ2-1 | TRBV21-1 | CASSKKAPPKRDYSYNEQFF
TRBD2 | TRBJ2-1 | TRBV2 | CANRLAEGHEQFF
TRBD1 | TRBJ1-1 | TRBV28 | CASTPGGAGEAFF
. | TRBJ1-1 | TRBV9 | CASSPQADPGTEAFF
TRBD1 | TRBJ1-1 | TRBV18 | CASSPGQVGNTEAFF
. | TRBJ2-3 | TRBV12-3/TRBV12-4 | CASSLPGADTQYF
TRBD1 | TRBJ2-1 | TRBV5-1 | CASSPAGTGSYNEQFF
. | TRBJ1-2 | TRBV14 | CASSQVRLGAGYTF
TRBD2 | TRBJ2-1 | TRBV6-2/TRBV6-3 | CASSYPTHFSGRAYNEQFF
. | TRBJ2-1 | TRBV10-1 | CASNGTPHNEQFF
. | TRBJ1-1 | TRBV28 | CASSLQTGRNTEAFF
. | TRBJ1-2 | TRBV7-8 | CASSSGGVLYGYTF
TRBD2 | TRBJ2-1 | TRBV7-6 | CASSPGTSGGEQFF
TRBD2 | TRBJ2-1 | TRBV29-1 | CSVASGTYNEQFF
TRBD1 | TRBJ1-5 | TRBV7-3 | CASSLTGGDQPQHF
. | TRBJ1-2 | TRBV18 | CASSRGPTLYGYTF
. | TRBJ2-5 | TRBV28 | CASSSPGVQVQETQYF
TRBD1 | TRBJ2-3 | TRBV4-3 | CASSQDTGVDTQYF
TRBD1 | TRBJ1-3 | TRBV4-1 | CASSQGTGTGNTIYF
TRBD1 | TRBJ2-7 | TRBV7-2 | CASSFPPGGAPYEQYF
TRBD1 | TRBJ1-5 | TRBV2 | CASRPHRGRGNQPQHF
. | TRBJ1-2 | TRBV10-3 | CAISLKDGGVYGYTF
TRBD1 | TRBJ1-6 | TRBV9 | CASSAEPGQGASPLHF
. | TRBJ1-2 | TRBV19 | CASSAKLANYGYTF
TRBD2 | TRBJ2-1 | TRBV5-6 | CASSSLTLAGGRIDEQFF
TRBD1 | TRBJ2-7 | TRBV7-9 | CASSIYGQGTSYEQYF
. | TRBJ1-5 | TRBV4-2 | CASSQERWQGNQPQHF
. | TRBJ1-1 | TRBV6-5 | CASSYPTGFTEAFF
. | TRBJ2-1 | TRBV7-7 | CASSSTSYNEQFF
. | TRBJ2-5 | TRBV7-9 | CASSLAGGETQYF
. | TRBJ2-1 | TRBV5-1 | CASSLDGTQYNEQFF
. | TRBJ1-2 | TRBV7-9 | CASSLVTGYGYTF
TRBD1 | TRBJ1-2 | TRBV24-1 | CATSDSRTGNYGYTF
TRBD1 | TRBJ2-7 | TRBV11-2 | CASSLRQGTYEQYF
. | TRBJ2-7 | TRBV7-9 | CASSSTQDKGREQYF
. | TRBJ1-6 | TRBV7-9 | CASSLAGQSNSPLHF
TRBD2 | TRBJ2-3 | TRBV7-6 | CASSFSLAGDVVGNTDTQYF
TRBD2 | TRBJ2-1 | TRBV20-1 | CSASGLADSTGQFF